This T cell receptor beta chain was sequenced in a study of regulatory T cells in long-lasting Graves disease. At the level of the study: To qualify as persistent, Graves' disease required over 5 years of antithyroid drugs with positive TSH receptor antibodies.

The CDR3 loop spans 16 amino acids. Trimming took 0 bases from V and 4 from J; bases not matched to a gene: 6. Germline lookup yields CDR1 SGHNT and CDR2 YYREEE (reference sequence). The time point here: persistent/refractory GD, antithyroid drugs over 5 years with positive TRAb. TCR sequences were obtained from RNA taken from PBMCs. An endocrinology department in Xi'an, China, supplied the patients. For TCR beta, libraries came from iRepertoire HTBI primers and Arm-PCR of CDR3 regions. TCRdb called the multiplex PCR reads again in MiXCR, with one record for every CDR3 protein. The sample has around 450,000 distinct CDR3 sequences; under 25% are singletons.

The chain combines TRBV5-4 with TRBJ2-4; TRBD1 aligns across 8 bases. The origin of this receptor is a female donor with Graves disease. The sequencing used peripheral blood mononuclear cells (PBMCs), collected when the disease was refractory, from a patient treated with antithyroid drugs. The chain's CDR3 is CASSLELQGVKNIQYF. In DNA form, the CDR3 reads TGTGCCAGCAGCTTGGAGTTACAGGGGGTTAAAAACATTCAGTACTTC.